One T cell receptor beta chain is described in this entry. Its antigen is not yet known. Base qualities are not recorded, but no much larger clone differs from it by a single base. The entry originates in a study of cytomegalovirus exposure and HLA in healthy donors (dated by TCRdb to about 2017). Study-wide context: An earlier analysis of roughly 570 of the donors reported around 280 Gb of sequence data and 95 million to 130 million unique TCR beta sequences obtained from about 200 million T cells. About 280 gigabases of sequencing data and tens of millions of unique TCR sequences were included in an early release covering several hundred HLA-typed donors. Of the 350 to 450 genotyped donors, approximately 80% were placed in the genetic ancestry cluster associated with self-reported Caucasian donors. The study was designed to test whether signatures of past pathogen exposure could be identified by cataloging public T cell receptors. The study used immunosequencing to profile the T cell repertoires of several hundred subjects and linked those repertoires to cytomegalovirus serostatus. In addition to the first cohort of about 650 subjects, a separate validation cohort of around 110 different subjects was used. The study combined high-throughput TCR immunosequencing, statistical association of individual TCRs with disease status, and machine learning to predict cytomegalovirus infection status. A later analysis re-analyzed previously published TCR beta repertoires from 666 donors and added high-resolution HLA genotyping to study TCR occurrence patterns. Rather than drawing on any new phenotypic data, the later analysis identified candidate immune exposures from TCR beta sequences and the way those sequences occurred across donors. To decide whether each TCR beta V gene segment behaved as functional or pseudogenic, an earlier analysis of nearly 600 of the donors relied on high-throughput TCR beta sequencing. Donor age, sex, ethnicity and CMV serostatus were compiled alongside the repertoire data. Genome-wide SNP genotypes for about 65% of the 666 donors were used in a later genetic analysis, which treated that subset as a discovery cohort. All discovery cohort repertoires had been generated on a single sequencing platform. Both class I and class II loci were covered by HLA typing, at four-digit resolution. The number of donors typed differed by locus, with about 629-630 for A, B, C, DRB1 and DQB1, roughly 520 for DQA1, approximately 570 for DPA1, and some 440 for DPB1. Four to six DR-DQ haplotypes were handled as single units for association and clustering, since linkage in the cohort was strong. Among over 350 genotyped donors of the cohort, an average of around 240,000 unique TCR beta nucleotide sequences were sequenced per donor, around 20% of them non-productive. Broad study findings and their caveats: A later analysis reported that several top co-occurrence clusters appeared linked to parvovirus B19, influenza, CMV and Epstein-Barr virus. According to the authors, the approach could potentially be generalized to other disease states and immunological phenotypes. In a later genetic analysis, fewer N-insertions in productive TCRs were reported among donors in an Asian-associated ancestry cluster than the 666-donor mean. A later genetic analysis associated a missense DCLRE1C variant with V-gene and J-gene trimming of TCR beta chains, and an independent cohort replicated the association. Across donors, most TCR sequences were observed very rarely, whereas some public TCRs were present in many individuals. Correlated functional status among segregating V segments might be attributable to linkage disequilibrium, but an unknown experimental factor could not be ruled out. Most CMV-associated TCR beta chains appeared to be HLA-restricted in a later analysis, and the HLA associations seemed to be driven largely by CMV exposure. In vitro tests confirmed that three of the cytomegalovirus-associated TCR beta chains recognize cytomegalovirus antigens. A cluster of highly shared sequence variants was judged likely to represent a technical artifact of the sequencing pipeline. In a later analysis, TCR association rates were found to vary across HLA loci, with the most associated TCRs seen for DRB1 alleles and the fewest for HLA-C alleles. At a false discovery rate of 0.05, a later analysis linked some 18,000 TCR beta sequences to specific HLA alleles. The cohort was sequenced for TCR beta chains only, and without alpha or paired-chain data the features that could be detected were limited. The study gave a list of 150 to 200 TCR beta chains associated with cytomegalovirus. Cytomegalovirus status was reported to be diagnosed by the classifier with high specificity and sensitivity in both the original and validation cohorts. Assigning TCR associations to individual alleles was difficult when HLA alleles, especially DR and DQ, strongly co-occurred. HLA typing was unavailable for some donors at each locus, so association tests used only the typed subset. Immune exposure information for the cohort was limited to CMV serostatus. An earlier analysis of around 540 of the donors showed that most TCR beta V segments appeared in productive rearrangements either about 90% or about 30% of the time, which broadly matched IMGT annotations. A further reported finding was that TCR beta sequences accurately predicted the HLA-A and HLA-B alleles for most subjects in the first cohort. Compared with equally common non-associated chains, HLA-associated TCR beta chains in a later analysis were more clonally expanded and had lower generation probabilities. Roughly uniform sequencing depth across donors was assumed in presence/absence analyses, although this assumption may not hold. Some IMGT-functional V segments, including TRBV6-2 and TRBV6-3, could not be distinguished by the 87-base-pair reads and were therefore excluded. Because counts were too low, about 18 rarely observed V segments, including chromosome 9 orphons, were excluded from the earlier analysis of about 500 of the donors.

The cohort comprised around 700 healthy bone marrow donors. All cohort members were sampled while nominally healthy, although unrecorded immune exposures were likely present. The donor tested CMV seronegative and was one of the 352 seronegative cohort members. A peripheral blood sample was collected from each donor, and TCR beta sequencing was performed on peripheral blood mononuclear cells. Genomic DNA extraction from the blood cell samples was performed with the Qiagen DNeasy Blood Extraction Kit. The library was built by means of the immunoSEQ multiplex PCR assay. For the multiplex PCR, a mixture combining 60 forward primers for TCR Vbeta segments and 13 reverse primers for TCR Jbeta segments was used. The CDR3 region of rearranged TCR beta genes was amplified from genomic DNA by a multiplex PCR assay. Amplified TCR beta libraries were sequenced as 87-base-pair reads on the Illumina HiSeq System. Per the authors' processing: A later analysis tallied around 80 million unique TCR beta chains across the 700 or so repertoires, and 10 million to 11 million of those chains were shared by two or more donors. Raw reads were error-corrected and collapsed into unique sequences by a nearest-neighbor algorithm in which closely related sequences were merged to remove PCR and sequencing errors. Alignment of CDR3 sequences to IMGT reference sequences was used to assign V, D and J gene segments. For a sequence to be retained, a match of at least six nucleotides was required to both a V gene segment and a J gene segment. A rearrangement counted as productive if the CDR3 had no stop codons and remained in frame with V and J, and every other rearrangement counted as non-productive. Following IMGT convention, CDR3 was defined as the stretch from the second conserved V-encoded cysteine to the conserved J-encoded phenylalanine. Sequences without an unambiguous match to a single V gene segment were excluded from the earlier analysis of approximately 600 of the donors. In an earlier analysis of about 590 of the donors, a V segment was called functional when productive rearrangements were above 56.7%, and segregating when the standard deviation between donors exceeded 5%. A statistical classification framework was built for diagnosing cytomegalovirus status from the catalog of TCR beta chain sequences. In a later analysis, TCR nucleotide sequences were compared against IMGT/GENE-DB human TR gene sequences so that V and J genes could be assigned. A later analysis assigned CDR3 sequences and most-parsimonious VDJ recombination scenarios with the TCRdist pipeline. In a later analysis, each TCR beta chain was defined by its CDR3 amino acid sequence together with its V-gene family, and reads without a unique V-gene family were excluded. A later analysis removed several hundred highly shared, low-generation-probability nucleotide sequences to deal with suspected cross-contamination and a sequencing artifact. In a later analysis, a clonal expansion index for each public chain was calculated from normalized within-repertoire ranks of inferred template counts. Generation probabilities in a later analysis came from a VDJ recombination model fitted to out-of-frame rearrangements, and those results were checked against IGoR. In a later analysis, TCR-TCR, TCR-HLA and TCR-CMV co-occurrence was scored with hypergeometric tests, and a repertoire-size bias correction was applied to TCR pairs. False discovery rates were estimated in a later analysis by permuting HLA or CMV assignments 20 times. In a later analysis, co-occurring TCRs were grouped using DBSCAN, with TCRdist sequence similarity added in when clustering inside HLA-allele-positive subsets. For co-occurrence clustering, repertoires with fewer than 30,000 or more than 120,000 public chains were excluded, along with roughly 5 repertoires with anomalous nucleotide sharing. Here the immuneACCESS table is served through TCRdb, limited to in-frame sequences with V and J called. Missing clones are a known gap in these copies; in checked studies unresolved V genes cover under half, and the rest lacks a known reason. V and J calls and clone size come straight from that table; D and trimming were deduced from the DNA. The sample table lists some 77,000 clones, approximately 75% of them with a count of one. Jointly, the top ten make up roughly 7.2% of the sample.

V is shortened by 6 bases, J by 0 bases, and the region joining them spans 6 bases. Based on the germline V gene, the CDR1 and CDR2 sequences are MNHEY and SVGAGI. The CDR3 sequence holds 12 residues, the cysteine and phenylalanine included. Left in the record is the CDR3 DNA by itself, 36 bases read in frame from the first base. This chain is built from TRBV6-5 and TRBJ2-7, with the D gene too uncertain to name. This TCR was recovered from a woman aged 40 to 50 in good health and CMV-seronegative. Sequenced: PBMCs. The nucleotides read TGTGCCAGCAGCACAAGCTCCTACGAGCAGTACTTC. Translated, it gives CASSTSSYEQYF.